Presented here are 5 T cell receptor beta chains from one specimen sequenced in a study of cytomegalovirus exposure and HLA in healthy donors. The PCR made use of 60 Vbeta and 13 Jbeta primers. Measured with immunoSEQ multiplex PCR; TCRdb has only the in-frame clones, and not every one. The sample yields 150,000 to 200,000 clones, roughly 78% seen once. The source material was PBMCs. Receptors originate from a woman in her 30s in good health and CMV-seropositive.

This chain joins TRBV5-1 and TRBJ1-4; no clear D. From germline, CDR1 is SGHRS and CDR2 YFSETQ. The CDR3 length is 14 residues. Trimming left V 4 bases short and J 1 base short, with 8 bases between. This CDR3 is CASSLDQTNEKLFF. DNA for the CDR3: TGCGCCAGCAGCCTGGATCAAACTAATGAAAAACTGTTTTTT.

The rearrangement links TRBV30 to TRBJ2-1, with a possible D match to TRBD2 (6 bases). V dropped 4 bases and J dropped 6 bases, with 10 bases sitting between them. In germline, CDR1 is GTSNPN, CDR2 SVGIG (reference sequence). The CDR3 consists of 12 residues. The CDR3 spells CAWTSGGNEQFF. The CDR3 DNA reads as TGTGCCTGGACCTCCGGGGGCAATGAGCAGTTCTTC. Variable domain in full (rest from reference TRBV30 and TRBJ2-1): SQTIHQWPATLVQPVGSPLSLECTVEGTSNPNLYWYRQAAGRGLQLLFYSVGIGQISSEVPQNLSASRPQDRQFILSSKKLLLSDSGFYLCAWTSGGNEQFFGPGTRLTVL.

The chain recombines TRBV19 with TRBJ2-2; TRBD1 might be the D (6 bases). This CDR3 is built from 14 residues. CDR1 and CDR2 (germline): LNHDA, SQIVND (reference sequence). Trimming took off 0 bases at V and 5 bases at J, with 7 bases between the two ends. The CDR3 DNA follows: TGTGCCAGTAGTATAGATCAGGGGACCGGGGAGCTGTTTTTT. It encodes CASSIDQGTGELFF.

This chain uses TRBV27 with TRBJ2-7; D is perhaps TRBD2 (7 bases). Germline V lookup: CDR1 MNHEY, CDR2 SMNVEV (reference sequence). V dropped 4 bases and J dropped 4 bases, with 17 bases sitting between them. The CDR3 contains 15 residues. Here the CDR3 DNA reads TGTGCCAGCAGTTCTCGGGGGGCCTCGAGGTACGAGCAGTACTTC. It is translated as CASSSRGASRYEQYF.

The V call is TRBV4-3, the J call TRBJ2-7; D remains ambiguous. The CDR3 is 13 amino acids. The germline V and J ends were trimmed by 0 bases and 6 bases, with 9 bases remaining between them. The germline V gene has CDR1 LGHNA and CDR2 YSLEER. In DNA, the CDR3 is TGCGCCAGCAGCCAAGATTTCGGGTCCGAGCAGTACTTC. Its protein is CASSQDFGSEQYF.